The 20 T cell receptor beta chains below were found in one sample sequenced in a study of vaccination effects on CD4 cells after COVID-19. Generated by immunoSEQ multiplex PCR, the TCRdb table keeps only in-frame clones and is missing some. This sample has more than 20,000 clones, with around 80% found just once. ViraFEST used viral peptide pools to expand antigen-specific CD4+ T cells before sequencing. Investigators separated out CD4+ T cells once about eleven days of culture had passed. The vaccine recipients had no prior SARS-CoV-2 infection, with negative nucleocapsid antibodies. Which antigens these TCRs recognize remains unknown. The specimen comprised CD4+ T cells from PBMCs cultured with HCoV-NL63 spike peptides, sampled before COVID-19 vaccination. The receptors originated from a human donor who received a COVID-19 vaccine.

CDR3 residues: CASSVGGSNADTQYF. DNA of the CDR3: TGTGCCAGCAGCGTAGGAGGGAGTAACGCAGATACGCAGTATTTT. The chain is built from TRBV9 and TRBJ2-3; tentatively, D is TRBD2 (5 bases). Trimming cost V 0 bases and J 4 bases, with 12 bases left between them. Germline V CDR1 and CDR2: SGDLS, YYNGEE. This CDR3 is 15 amino acids long.

The chain has TRBV27 and TRBJ2-3; the D gene could be TRBD1 or TRBD2 (5 bases each). The CDR3 is 14 residues long. V shed 5 bases and J shed 6 bases, with 15 bases lying between them. Germline values: CDR1 MNHEY, CDR2 SMNVEV (reference sequence). CDR3 sequence reads: CASSPMRGWDTQYF. Here the CDR3 DNA reads TGTGCCAGCAGTCCGATGAGGGGATGGGATACGCAGTATTTT.

The CDR3 coding sequence is TGTGCCAGCAGCGCATTGTGGCTTCCGAACACTGAAGCTTTCTTT. Encoded protein: CASSALWLPNTEAFF. This chain links TRBV7-9 with TRBJ1-1, with unresolved D. CDR1 is SEHNR, CDR2 FQNEAQ, per germline (reference sequence). Trimming took off 5 bases at V and 1 base at J, with 14 bases between the two ends. CDR3 length: 15 amino acids.

This clone appeared a few times. The rearrangement links TRBV25-1 to TRBJ1-1; tentative D call: TRBD1 (6 bases). Germline CDR1 reads MGHDK; CDR2 reads SYGVNS. The CDR3 has 15 residues. Trimming took off 6 bases at V and 1 base at J, with 15 bases between the two ends. The CDR3: CASSLGRGGNTEAFF. In DNA, the CDR3 is TGTGCCAGCAGCCTAGGTAGGGGGGGGAACACTGAAGCTTTCTTT.

The chain recombines TRBV18 with TRBJ2-5; the match to TRBD2 covers 9 bases. V lost 0 bases, J lost 2 bases, and 7 bases stayed unmatched. The CDR3 is 17 residues long. The germline V gene encodes CDR1 KGHSH and CDR2 LQKENI. CDR3 DNA: TGTGCCAGCTCACCACCGGTCCCGGGACTAGCACAAGAGACCCAGTACTTC. This codes for CASSPPVPGLAQETQYF.

This clone was detected only a few times. The chain links TRBV19 to TRBJ1-5; D not resolved. CDR1 is LNHDA, CDR2 SQIVND, per germline (reference sequence). This CDR3 spans 15 amino acids. The ends were cut back, 2 bases at V and 0 bases at J, with 8 bases in the middle. For the CDR3, the DNA is TGTGCCAGTAGTATATCCGGAATTAGCAATCAGCCCCAGCATTTT. It yields the protein CASSISGISNQPQHF.

In this sample, this clone turned up once. CDR3 nucleotides: TGTGCCAGCAGGATAACAGGGGTGGATTCACCCCTCCACTTT. This encodes CASRITGVDSPLHF. The rearrangement links TRBV28 to TRBJ1-6, with 7 nucleotides matching TRBD1. Unmatched junction bases numbered 7, after V lost 6 bases and J lost 8 bases. CDR1 and CDR2 from the germline V gene are MDHEN and SYDVKM. This CDR3 spans 14 amino acids.

The chain combines TRBV10-1 with TRBJ2-5; D possibly corresponds to TRBD2 (5 bases). The V and J ends lost 7 bases and 4 bases respectively, with 16 bases between them. The CDR3 covers 14 residues. CDR1 is WNHNN, CDR2 SYGVQD, per germline (reference sequence). The CDR3 loop is CASTRQARGETQYF. Here the CDR3 DNA reads TGCGCCAGCACCCGCCAGGCCCGGGGAGAGACCCAGTACTTC.

The gene calls are TRBV6-2 or TRBV6-3 and TRBJ2-2; 8 nucleotides agree with TRBD1. This CDR3 contains 17 residues. Germline trimming cut 2 bases from V and 13 bases from J; bases unmatched to any gene: 18. Germline V gene sequence: CDR1 MNHEY, CDR2 SVGEGT. The chain's CDR3 is CASSYQGQALTPKGLFF. The CDR3 bases are TGTGCCAGCAGTTACCAGGGACAGGCTCTAACACCGAAAGGGCTGTTTTTT.

The gene calls are TRBV5-1 and TRBJ2-7; D might be TRBD1 (5 bases). The CDR3 has 13 amino acids. Per germline, CDR1 SGHRS and CDR2 YFSETQ. V was clipped by 4 bases and J by 7 bases, with 15 bases between them. The DNA of the CDR3 is TGCGCCAGCAGCCCGGACACCCTAGGGGAGCAGTACTTC. It is translated as CASSPDTLGEQYF.

This chain joins TRBV30 and TRBJ2-2; possibly TRBD2 for D (6 bases). Germline V lookup: CDR1 GTSNPN, CDR2 SVGIG (reference sequence). The V end lost 2 bases, the J end lost 0 bases, and 10 bases lay between the germline ends. This CDR3 is built from 15 residues. The CDR3 reads CAWSWAGTNTGELFF. The DNA of the CDR3 is TGTGCCTGGAGTTGGGCGGGGACGAACACCGGGGAGCTGTTTTTT.

V usage is TRBV11-2 and J usage is TRBJ1-1, with D tentatively TRBD1 (6 bases). The CDR3 is made up of 15 amino acids. The ends were cut back, 4 bases at V and 1 base at J, with 13 bases in the middle. Per germline, CDR1 SGHAT and CDR2 FQNNGV. As DNA, the CDR3 is TGTGCCAGCAGCTCGATCGGGGGGCCGAACACTGAAGCTTTCTTT. Translated: CASSSIGGPNTEAFF.

V and J are TRBV3-1 (or the pseudogene TRBV3-2) and TRBJ1-6; weak D call: TRBD1 (5 bases). Trimming took off 2 bases at V and 10 bases at J, with 9 bases between the two ends. CDR3 length: 13 amino acids. Per the germline V gene, CDR1 is LGHDT and CDR2 is YNNKEL (reference sequence). The CDR3, as DNA: TGTGCCAGCAGCCAAAGCAGGGAATCACCCCTCCACTTT. Its translation: CASSQSRESPLHF.

This clone was recorded a few times. The chain carries TRBV7-6 and TRBJ1-1; 9 bases align to TRBD1. The CDR3 consists of 16 residues. From germline, CDR1 is SGHVS and CDR2 FNYEAQ. The junction had 11 bases not matched to a gene; V was cut back by 4 bases and J by 5 bases. The CDR3: CASSSDTTGGGTEAFF. CDR3 coding DNA: TGTGCCAGCAGCTCCGATACGACAGGGGGAGGAACTGAAGCTTTCTTT.

The genes are TRBV4-1 and TRBJ2-3, with unresolved D. The CDR3 spans 15 residues. The V end lost 4 bases, the J end lost 2 bases, and 13 bases lay between the germline ends. CDR1 is MGHRA, CDR2 YSYEKL, per germline. The CDR3: CASSRGSYNTDTQYF. The CDR3 DNA sequence: TGCGCCAGCAGCCGAGGATCCTACAACACAGATACGCAGTATTTT.

The V call is TRBV9, the J call TRBJ1-2, with D perhaps TRBD1 (5 bases). V was clipped by 4 bases and J by 4 bases, with 20 bases between them. Looked up from germline, CDR1 is SGDLS and CDR2 is YYNGEE. This CDR3 is 16 amino acids long. In DNA, the CDR3 is TGTGCCAGCAGCCCGGACACGGCCGTCCCCCTCTATGGCTACACCTTC. Its protein product is CASSPDTAVPLYGYTF.

This clone occurred a few times. The chain uses TRBV10-2 and TRBJ2-3, with D possibly matching TRBD2 (5 bases). Between the trimmed V and J ends, which lost 4 bases and 8 bases, there was a span of 7 bases. The CDR3 runs 11 residues. Germline V gives CDR1 WSHSY, CDR2 SAAADI. In nucleotides, the CDR3 is TGCGCCAGCAGTGTCGGAGGTACGCAGTATTTT. Its protein product is CASSVGGTQYF.

This clone was seen at least ten times. This sequence joins TRBV2 and TRBJ1-5; D uncertain. CDR1 SNHLY and CDR2 FYNNEI come from the germline V gene. The CDR3 consists of 11 residues. Trimming pared 6 bases from V and 11 bases from J, leaving 11 bases between. This chain's CDR3 is CASRADGSQHF. DNA for the CDR3: TGTGCCAGCAGGGCGGACGGGTCCCAGCATTTT.

The chain links TRBV19 to TRBJ1-2, with D uncertain. Germline V CDR1 and CDR2: LNHDA, SQIVND (reference sequence). The CDR3 loop spans 13 amino acids. V was shortened by 3 bases and J by 7 bases, with 12 bases between the two germline ends. The CDR3 is CASSIATASGYTF. For the CDR3, the DNA is TGTGCCAGTAGTATCGCCACAGCATCTGGCTACACCTTC.

V gene TRBV27 combines with J gene TRBJ2-3; no clear D gene. There are 13 residues in the CDR3. Germline V CDR1 and CDR2: MNHEY, SMNVEV (reference sequence). V was pared by 3 bases and J by 4 bases, with 8 bases between. CDR3 in amino acids: CASSFRLSDTQYF. The CDR3 DNA follows: TGTGCCAGCAGTTTCCGATTATCAGATACGCAGTATTTT.